Listed below are T cell receptor beta chains from one sample, sequenced in a study of blood T cell repertoires in COVID-19. The protocol was immunoSEQ multiplex PCR, while the TCRdb copy is restricted to in-frame clones and leaves out a portion. The data hold around 230,000 clones, with 88% observed a single time. The specimen was PBMCs or T cells enriched from blood (not recorded which). The source of these receptors is a woman aged 40 to 50 with acute COVID-19. CDR3s include the opening cysteine and the closing phenylalanine or tryptophan. Each record gives: J gene, clone size, V gene, D gene, CDR3 protein, CDR3 DNA. The D gene is left open where the match is weak. Rows give clone size only sometimes, using once, few, many, or a class for an expanded clone.

J gene: TRBJ2-3; clone size: -; V gene: TRBV6-5; D gene: -; CDR3 protein: CASSSTGPDTQYF; CDR3 DNA: TGTGCCAGCAGTAGCACAGGGCCAGATACGCAGTATTTT
J gene: TRBJ1-5; clone size: -; V gene: TRBV2; D gene: -; CDR3 protein: CASSERGGNQPQHF; CDR3 DNA: TGTGCCAGCAGTGAACGGGGTGGCAATCAGCCCCAGCATTTT
J gene: TRBJ1-4; clone size: -; V gene: TRBV27; D gene: -; CDR3 protein: CASSFSPPRQPNEKLFF; CDR3 DNA: TGTGCCAGCAGTTTTAGCCCCCCGAGGCAGCCAAATGAAAAACTGTTTTTT
J gene: TRBJ2-3; clone size: -; V gene: TRBV10-1; D gene: TRBD1; CDR3 protein: CASSETGQGTQYF; CDR3 DNA: TGCGCCAGCAGTGAAACGGGACAGGGGACGCAGTATTTT
J gene: TRBJ1-4; clone size: -; V gene: TRBV5-1; D gene: TRBD1; CDR3 protein: CASSLDRGGEKLFF; CDR3 DNA: TGCGCCAGCAGCTTAGACAGGGGGGGTGAAAAACTGTTTTTT
J gene: TRBJ1-2; clone size: -; V gene: TRBV20-1; D gene: -; CDR3 protein: CSASGTGYDYGYTF; CDR3 DNA: TGCAGTGCTAGTGGTACAGGGTATGACTATGGCTACACCTTC
J gene: TRBJ2-2; clone size: -; V gene: TRBV11-3; D gene: -; CDR3 protein: CASSPLGQGTGELFF; CDR3 DNA: TGTGCCAGCAGCCCGTTGGGGCAAGGCACCGGGGAGCTGTTTTTT
J gene: TRBJ2-7; clone size: -; V gene: TRBV7-2; D gene: TRBD2; CDR3 protein: CASRTSGGPVEQYF; CDR3 DNA: TGTGCCAGCCGGACTAGCGGGGGCCCCGTGGAGCAGTACTTC
J gene: TRBJ1-1; clone size: -; V gene: TRBV30; D gene: -; CDR3 protein: CAWSFPMNTEAFF; CDR3 DNA: TGTGCCTGGAGTTTCCCTATGAACACTGAAGCTTTCTTT
J gene: TRBJ2-5; clone size: -; V gene: TRBV29-1; D gene: TRBD1; CDR3 protein: CSVPDRGWQETQYF; CDR3 DNA: TGCAGCGTTCCGGACAGGGGTTGGCAAGAGACCCAGTACTTC
J gene: TRBJ2-3; clone size: -; V gene: TRBV12-3/TRBV12-4; D gene: -; CDR3 protein: CASSLDRWAQYF; CDR3 DNA: TGTGCCAGCAGTTTAGACAGGTGGGCGCAGTATTTT
J gene: TRBJ1-2; clone size: -; V gene: TRBV19; D gene: TRBD1; CDR3 protein: CASSRAGQGGHGYTF; CDR3 DNA: TGTGCCAGTAGCCGGGCGGGACAGGGGGGGCATGGCTACACCTTC
J gene: TRBJ2-7; clone size: -; V gene: TRBV11-2; D gene: TRBD2; CDR3 protein: CASSLGGGGLYEQYF; CDR3 DNA: TGTGCCAGCAGCTTAGGAGGCGGGGGGCTCTACGAGCAGTACTTC
J gene: TRBJ2-1; clone size: -; V gene: TRBV7-9; D gene: TRBD2; CDR3 protein: CASSLGSQRETYNEQFF; CDR3 DNA: TGTGCCAGCAGCTTAGGTTCTCAGCGGGAGACTTACAATGAGCAGTTCTTC
J gene: TRBJ2-1; clone size: -; V gene: TRBV30; D gene: TRBD2; CDR3 protein: CAWSHSGVYNEQFF; CDR3 DNA: TGTGCCTGGAGTCACAGCGGGGTTTACAATGAGCAGTTCTTC
J gene: TRBJ2-1; clone size: -; V gene: TRBV7-2; D gene: -; CDR3 protein: CASSLEQAVPYNEQFF; CDR3 DNA: TGTGCCAGCAGCTTAGAACAAGCGGTTCCCTACAATGAGCAGTTCTTC
J gene: TRBJ1-1; clone size: -; V gene: TRBV5-6; D gene: TRBD1; CDR3 protein: CASSGDRGRSEAFF; CDR3 DNA: TGTGCCAGCAGCGGGGACAGGGGTCGTTCTGAAGCTTTCTTT
J gene: TRBJ2-7; clone size: -; V gene: TRBV7-6; D gene: TRBD1; CDR3 protein: CASSLGQGLEQYF; CDR3 DNA: TGTGCCAGCAGCTTGGGACAGGGATTAGAGCAGTACTTC
J gene: TRBJ2-7; clone size: -; V gene: TRBV7-2; D gene: -; CDR3 protein: CASRQEPGRSPYEQYF; CDR3 DNA: TGTGCCAGCAGACAGGAGCCAGGCCGCTCCCCCTACGAGCAGTACTTC
J gene: TRBJ2-2; clone size: -; V gene: TRBV7-2; D gene: -; CDR3 protein: CASSLIGTSNTGELFF; CDR3 DNA: TGTGCCAGCAGCTTAATCGGGACTTCGAACACCGGGGAGCTGTTTTTT
J gene: TRBJ1-2; clone size: -; V gene: TRBV7-2; D gene: -; CDR3 protein: CASSLFGDLGGYGYTF; CDR3 DNA: TGTGCCAGCAGCTTATTTGGAGACCTAGGGGGCTATGGCTACACCTTC
J gene: TRBJ2-1; clone size: -; V gene: TRBV5-4; D gene: TRBD1; CDR3 protein: CASSLGQGTYNEQFF; CDR3 DNA: TGTGCCAGCAGCTTGGGACAGGGAACCTACAATGAGCAGTTCTTC
J gene: TRBJ1-5; clone size: -; V gene: TRBV6-5; D gene: -; CDR3 protein: CASSYSGSTDQPQHF; CDR3 DNA: TGTGCCAGCAGTTACTCGGGCAGCACCGATCAGCCCCAGCATTTT
J gene: TRBJ2-1; clone size: -; V gene: TRBV9; D gene: TRBD2; CDR3 protein: CASSPRGTGSGSVNEQFF; CDR3 DNA: TGTGCCAGCAGCCCGCGGGGGACGGGTAGCGGGAGTGTAAATGAGCAGTTCTTC
J gene: TRBJ1-2; clone size: -; V gene: TRBV18; D gene: TRBD1; CDR3 protein: CASSPPTGDRYGYTF; CDR3 DNA: TGTGCCAGCTCACCACCGACAGGGGACCGCTATGGCTACACCTTC
J gene: TRBJ2-7; clone size: -; V gene: TRBV6-5; D gene: TRBD1; CDR3 protein: CASSPGQGGYYEQYF; CDR3 DNA: TGTGCCAGCAGCCCGGGACAGGGGGGGTACTACGAGCAGTACTTC
J gene: TRBJ2-7; clone size: -; V gene: TRBV9; D gene: -; CDR3 protein: CASSVDGIGSYEQYF; CDR3 DNA: TGTGCCAGCAGCGTAGATGGGATAGGGAGCTACGAGCAGTACTTC
J gene: TRBJ1-2; clone size: -; V gene: TRBV7-9; D gene: -; CDR3 protein: CASSLAGGQGIYGYTF; CDR3 DNA: TGTGCCAGCAGCTTAGCGGGGGGGCAGGGCATCTATGGCTACACCTTC
J gene: TRBJ2-1; clone size: -; V gene: TRBV7-2; D gene: TRBD2; CDR3 protein: CASSLVPTGSGRANEQFF; CDR3 DNA: TGTGCCAGCAGCTTAGTCCCAACGGGTAGCGGGAGGGCCAATGAGCAGTTCTTC
J gene: TRBJ2-7; clone size: -; V gene: TRBV5-4; D gene: TRBD2; CDR3 protein: CASSLSGGALSEQYF; CDR3 DNA: TGTGCCAGCAGCCTTAGCGGGGGGGCCCTGTCCGAGCAGTACTTC
J gene: TRBJ1-2; clone size: -; V gene: TRBV24-1; D gene: TRBD1; CDR3 protein: CATSDPRGGKGYTF; CDR3 DNA: TGTGCCACCAGTGATCCGAGAGGGGGCAAAGGCTACACCTTC
J gene: TRBJ1-2; clone size: -; V gene: TRBV12-2; D gene: -; CDR3 protein: CASRVYMGQLVPCYCYTF; CDR3 DNA: TGTGCAAGTCGCGTGTACATGGGGCAGCTTGTTCCTTGTTATTGCTACACCTTC
J gene: TRBJ1-4; clone size: -; V gene: TRBV5-6; D gene: -; CDR3 protein: CASSLRTTTNEKLFF; CDR3 DNA: TGTGCCAGCAGCTTGAGGACAACAACTAATGAAAAACTGTTTTTT
J gene: TRBJ2-6; clone size: -; V gene: TRBV7-9; D gene: -; CDR3 protein: CASSLYSRSGANVLTF; CDR3 DNA: TGTGCCAGCAGCTTATATTCCCGGAGTGGGGCCAACGTCCTGACTTTC
J gene: TRBJ2-3; clone size: -; V gene: TRBV5-1; D gene: TRBD1; CDR3 protein: CASSLAPGQGKDTQYF; CDR3 DNA: TGCGCCAGCAGCTTGGCTCCCGGACAGGGCAAAGATACGCAGTATTTT
J gene: TRBJ1-2; clone size: once; V gene: TRBV12-3/TRBV12-4; D gene: TRBD1; CDR3 protein: CASTADRGHGYTF; CDR3 DNA: TGTGCCAGCACCGCGGACAGGGGGCATGGCTACACCTTC
J gene: TRBJ2-2; clone size: -; V gene: TRBV24-1; D gene: TRBD1; CDR3 protein: CATSDPSRGLAGELFF; CDR3 DNA: TGTGCCACCAGTGATCCCTCCAGGGGGCTTGCCGGGGAGCTGTTTTTT
J gene: TRBJ1-1; clone size: -; V gene: TRBV3-1/TRBV3-2; D gene: -; CDR3 protein: CASSLTQGLTEAFF; CDR3 DNA: TGTGCCAGCAGCCTCACGCAGGGACTCACTGAAGCTTTCTTT
J gene: TRBJ1-5; clone size: -; V gene: TRBV12-5; D gene: TRBD1; CDR3 protein: CASGPEGQGSYSNQPQHF; CDR3 DNA: TGTGCTAGTGGTCCCGAGGGACAGGGCAGTTATAGCAATCAGCCCCAGCATTTT
J gene: TRBJ2-3; clone size: -; V gene: TRBV2; D gene: -; CDR3 protein: CASKSRGAATDTQYF; CDR3 DNA: TGTGCCAGCAAAAGTCGGGGGGCCGCCACAGATACGCAGTATTTT
J gene: TRBJ1-5; clone size: -; V gene: TRBV6-2/TRBV6-3; D gene: TRBD1; CDR3 protein: CASSWRTGLNQPQHF; CDR3 DNA: TGTGCCAGCAGTTGGAGGACAGGCCTCAATCAGCCCCAGCATTTT